This entry lists 10 T cell receptor beta chains sequenced from one sample in a study of radiotherapy plus CTLA-4 blockade in lung cancer. Some clones are missing from TCRdb's copy, which holds only in-frame ones; the method was immunoSEQ multiplex PCR. The table records 25,000 to 35,000 clones, approximately 78% of them present only once. The sequenced sample was peripheral blood, obtained from a patient treated with radiotherapy plus ipilimumab. The receptor source for this set is a human donor with non-small cell lung cancer who had stable disease on radiotherapy plus ipilimumab.

The chain joins TRBV9 to TRBJ2-7; D might be TRBD1 (5 bases). Looked up from germline, CDR1 is SGDLS and CDR2 is YYNGEE. CDR3 length equals 15 residues. V was clipped by 0 bases and J by 9 bases, with 19 bases between them. This CDR3 is CASSVDLRGSQGQYF. The CDR3 DNA reads TGTGCCAGCAGCGTAGATCTAAGGGGCAGCCAGGGGCAGTACTTC.

Concerning this clone: This CDR3 is also generated by other DNA sequences in the sample. The chain is built from TRBV7-3 and TRBJ2-5; D uncertain. The CDR3 is 14 residues long. Trimming removed 6 bases at V and 2 bases at J, with 13 bases between. In germline, CDR1 is SGHTA, CDR2 FQGTGA. The CDR3 coding sequence is TGTGCCAGCAGTCGAACCGGGTCACAAGAGACCCAGTACTTC. Translating it yields CASSRTGSQETQYF. The entire variable domain, with the rest obtained from reference TRBV7-3 and TRBJ2-5, is as follows: GAGVSQTPSNKVTEKGKYVELRCDPISGHTALYWYRQSLGQGPEFLIYFQGTGAADDSGLPNDRFFAVRPEGSVSTLKIQRTERGDSAVYLCASSRTGSQETQYFGPGTRLLVL.

The rearrangement joins TRBV29-1 to TRBJ2-2; no clear D gene. Between the trimmed V and J ends, which lost 4 bases and 4 bases, there was a span of 13 bases. Germline assignment: CDR1 SQVTM and CDR2 ANQGSEA. The CDR3 extends over 14 amino acids. CDR3 coding DNA: TGCAGCGTTGTTTACCCCTCGGGCACCGGGGAGCTGTTTTTT. Its translation: CSVVYPSGTGELFF.

The chain has TRBV2 and TRBJ1-2; D is uncertain. The germline V and J ends were trimmed by 7 bases and 3 bases, with 12 bases remaining between them. The CDR3 runs to 13 residues. Per the germline V gene, CDR1 is SNHLY and CDR2 is FYNNEI. Written as DNA, the CDR3 is TGTGCCAGCACGGCCGCCTATGACTATGGCTACACCTTC. Its translation: CASTAAYDYGYTF.

The chain employs TRBV5-5 and TRBJ2-7; D gene ambiguous. The V end was cut by 1 base, the J end by 4 bases, with 6 bases between. Germline V gene sequence: CDR1 SGHKS, CDR2 YYEKEE (reference sequence). This CDR3 has 12 residues. The CDR3 spells CASSLWQYEQYF. In DNA, the CDR3 is TGTGCCAGCAGCTTGTGGCAGTACGAGCAGTACTTC.

This clone has more than one count but fewer than ten. The V gene is TRBV6-5, the J gene TRBJ2-1; D remains ambiguous. V gave up 4 bases and J gave up 9 bases, with 10 bases separating them. The CDR3 runs 12 residues. Germline V lookup: CDR1 MNHEY, CDR2 SVGAGI. The CDR3, as DNA: TGTGCCAGCAGTTGGGTAATTGGTGAGCAGTTCTTC. Encoded protein: CASSWVIGEQFF.

J is TRBJ2-5 and V is TRBV11-3, with D tentatively TRBD2 (5 bases). V was trimmed by 4 bases and J by 5 bases, leaving 11 bases between them. The germline V gene has CDR1 SGHNT and CDR2 YENEEA. The CDR3 length is 13 residues. CDR3 region: CASSSTGSETQYF. CDR3 DNA: TGTGCCAGCAGCTCCACGGGGTCGGAGACCCAGTACTTC.

The V call is TRBV11-3, the J call TRBJ2-2; the D is unclear. Germline lookup yields CDR1 SGHNT and CDR2 YENEEA. The CDR3 covers 14 residues. With 2 bases removed from V and 3 bases from J, the gap between germline ends came to 7 bases. As DNA, the CDR3 is TGTGCCAGCAGCTTATACGTCGACACCGGGGAGCTGTTTTTT. Its translation is CASSLYVDTGELFF. Drawing the rest from reference TRBV11-3 and TRBJ2-2, the complete variable domain is EAGVVQSPRYKIIEKKQPVAFWCNPISGHNTLYWYLQNLGQGPELLIRYENEEAVDDSQLPKDRFSAERLKGVDSTLKIQPAELGDSAVYLCASSLYVDTGELFFGEGSRLTVL.

The chain joins TRBV6-1 to TRBJ1-5; TRBD1 aligns across 8 bases. This CDR3 is 14 amino acids long. The germline gives CDR1 MNHNS, CDR2 SASEGT. The V and J ends lost 8 bases and 6 bases, in that order; junction bases with no gene match: 9. This CDR3 is CASVMDRVGQPQHF. Here the CDR3 DNA reads TGTGCCAGCGTAATGGACAGGGTGGGTCAGCCCCAGCATTTT.

This chain connects TRBV6-5 to TRBJ2-3; D is uncertain. CDR3 length equals 12 residues. Germline loops: CDR1 MNHEY, CDR2 SVGAGI. V lost 6 bases and J 6 bases, leaving 10 bases between the germline ends. CDR3 nucleotides: TGTGCCAGCAGGGAAGGGTCGGATACGCAGTATTTT. The encoded protein is CASREGSDTQYF.